These 5 T cell receptor beta chains were all obtained from the same sample, sequenced in a study of immune cell composition in non-small cell lung cancer (dated by TCRdb to the late 2010s). To prepare the library, the immunoSEQ multiplex PCR assay was applied. Sourced from immuneACCESS, this table was stored by TCRdb with only in-frame sequences that have V and J called. A share of the clones is absent; for the studies checked, an unresolved V gene accounts for under half, and the remainder has no known explanation. Recorded for this sample are about 7,600 clones; 78% of them occurred a single time. Jointly, the top ten make up 12% of the sample. The sequenced sample consisted of lung tumor tissue. These receptor sequences come from a human donor with non-small cell lung cancer.

The chain employs TRBV5-6 and TRBJ2-2; D gene uncertain. Trimming removed 0 bases at V and 0 bases at J, with 9 bases between. The CDR3 runs 16 residues. The germline gives CDR1 SGHDT, CDR2 YYEEEE. In DNA form, the CDR3 reads TGTGCCAGCAGCTTGGCAGTGCTAACGAACACCGGGGAGCTGTTTTTT. Translated: CASSLAVLTNTGELFF.

In its sample, this clone was seen a few times. As DNA, the CDR3 is TGTGCCAGCAGTTACGGGACTAGCGGATACGAGCAGTACTTC. It encodes CASSYGTSGYEQYF. The chain joins TRBV6-5 to TRBJ2-7, with 11 bases identical to TRBD2. V lost 2 bases and J lost 4; bases outside the gene matches: 1. In germline, CDR1 is MNHEY, CDR2 SVGAGI. The CDR3 has 14 residues.

This clone appeared a few times. The J gene is TRBJ1-4, the V gene TRBV5-1; 8 nucleotides agree with TRBD1. With V trimmed by 4 bases and J by 4 bases, 6 bases remained unmatched. CDR1 SGHRS and CDR2 YFSETQ come from the germline V gene. This CDR3 is built from 15 residues. CDR3 amino acids: CASSILTGGNEKLFF. Written as DNA, the CDR3 is TGCGCCAGCAGCATCTTAACAGGGGGTAATGAAAAACTGTTTTTT.

The chain links TRBV5-4 to TRBJ1-2, with TRBD1 identical over 8 bases. Germline trimming cut 1 base from V and 8 bases from J; bases unmatched to any gene: 10. This CDR3 comprises 15 residues. Per germline, CDR1 SGHNT and CDR2 YYREEE (reference sequence). The CDR3 here is CASSLNGGRGQGYTF. CDR3 coding DNA: TGTGCCAGCAGCTTGAACGGGGGCAGGGGGCAAGGCTACACCTTC.

The chain has TRBV9 and TRBJ1-3, with 9 bases aligning to TRBD1. J lost 4 bases, V lost 3 bases, and 8 bases had no gene match. CDR3 length: 16 residues. CDR1 is SGDLS and CDR2 is YYNGEE in the germline V gene. CDR3 in amino acids: CASSEGQGYAGNTIYF. Written as DNA, the CDR3 is TGTGCCAGCAGCGAGGGACAGGGATACGCCGGAAACACCATATATTTT.